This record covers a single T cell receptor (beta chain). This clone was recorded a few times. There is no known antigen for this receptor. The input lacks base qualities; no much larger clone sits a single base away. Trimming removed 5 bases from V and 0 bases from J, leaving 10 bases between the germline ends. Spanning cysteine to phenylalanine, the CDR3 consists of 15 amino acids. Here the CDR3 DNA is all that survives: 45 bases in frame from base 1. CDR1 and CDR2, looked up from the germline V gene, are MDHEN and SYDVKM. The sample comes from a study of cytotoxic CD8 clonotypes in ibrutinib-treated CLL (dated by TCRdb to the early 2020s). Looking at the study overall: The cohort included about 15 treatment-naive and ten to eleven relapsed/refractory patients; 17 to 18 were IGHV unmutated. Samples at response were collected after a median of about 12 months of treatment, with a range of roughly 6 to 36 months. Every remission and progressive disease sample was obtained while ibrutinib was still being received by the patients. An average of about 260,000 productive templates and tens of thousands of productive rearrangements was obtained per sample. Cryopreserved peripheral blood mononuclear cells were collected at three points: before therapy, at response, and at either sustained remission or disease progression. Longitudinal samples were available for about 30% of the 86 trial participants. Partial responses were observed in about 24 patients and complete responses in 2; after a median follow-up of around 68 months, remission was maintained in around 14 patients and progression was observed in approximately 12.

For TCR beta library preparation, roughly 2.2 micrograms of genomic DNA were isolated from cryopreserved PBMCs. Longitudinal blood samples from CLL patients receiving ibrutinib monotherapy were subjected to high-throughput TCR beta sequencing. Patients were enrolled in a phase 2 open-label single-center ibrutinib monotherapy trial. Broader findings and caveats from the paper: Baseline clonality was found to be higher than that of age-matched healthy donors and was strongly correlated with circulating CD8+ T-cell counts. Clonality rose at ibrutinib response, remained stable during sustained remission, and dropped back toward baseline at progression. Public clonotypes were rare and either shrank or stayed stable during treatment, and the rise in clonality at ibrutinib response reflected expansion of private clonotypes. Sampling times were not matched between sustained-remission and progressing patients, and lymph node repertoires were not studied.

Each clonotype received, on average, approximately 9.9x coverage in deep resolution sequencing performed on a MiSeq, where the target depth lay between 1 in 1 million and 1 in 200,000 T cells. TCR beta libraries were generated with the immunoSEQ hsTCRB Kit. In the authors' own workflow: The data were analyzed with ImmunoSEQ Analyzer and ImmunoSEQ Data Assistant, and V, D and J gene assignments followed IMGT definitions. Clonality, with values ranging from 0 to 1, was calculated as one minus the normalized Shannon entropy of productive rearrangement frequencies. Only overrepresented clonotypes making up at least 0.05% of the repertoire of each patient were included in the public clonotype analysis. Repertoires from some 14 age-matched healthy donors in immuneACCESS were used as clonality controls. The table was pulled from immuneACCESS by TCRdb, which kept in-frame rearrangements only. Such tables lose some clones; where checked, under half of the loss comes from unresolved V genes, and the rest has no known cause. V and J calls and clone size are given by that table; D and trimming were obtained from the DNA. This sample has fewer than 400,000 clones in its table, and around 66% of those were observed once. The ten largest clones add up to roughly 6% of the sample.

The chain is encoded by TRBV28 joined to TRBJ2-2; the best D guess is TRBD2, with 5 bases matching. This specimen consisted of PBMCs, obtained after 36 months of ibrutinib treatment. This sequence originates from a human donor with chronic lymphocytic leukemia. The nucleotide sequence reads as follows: TGTGCCAGCAGTCGGCGGGTACCGAACACCGGGGAGCTGTTTTTT. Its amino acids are CASSRRVPNTGELFF.